A selection of T cell receptor beta chains follows, all from one sample in a study of blood T cell dynamics during melanoma immunotherapy. The protocol was immunoSEQ multiplex PCR, while the TCRdb copy is restricted to in-frame clones and leaves out a portion. Of 9,600 or so clones listed, 85% are singletons. The starting material was blood, obtained from a patient treated with checkpoint blockade. The receptor source for this set is a human donor with melanoma. Each CDR3 is given with its conserved first and last residue. D genes are given only for firm matches. Not every row has a clone size; where given, it reads once, few, many or a size class.

v_call	d_call	clone_size	j_call	cdr3_aa	cdr3_nt
TRBV6-6	.	.	TRBJ2-7	CASSEVSAFSYEQYF	TGTGCCAGCAGCGAGGTTTCGGCTTTTTCCTACGAGCAGTACTTC
TRBV2	.	few	TRBJ1-5	CASSEARGAGQPQHF	TGTGCCAGCAGTGAAGCAAGGGGAGCGGGTCAGCCCCAGCATTTT
TRBV5-4	.	once	TRBJ1-1	CASSLAQGWNTEAFF	TGTGCCAGCAGCTTGGCTCAGGGATGGAACACTGAAGCTTTCTTT
TRBV5-1	.	.	TRBJ2-1	CASSFPGEQFF	TGCGCCAGCAGCTTTCCGGGTGAGCAGTTCTTC
TRBV29-1	.	.	TRBJ1-3	CSVEAGAGNTIYF	TGCAGCGTTGAAGCGGGGGCCGGAAACACCATATATTTT
TRBV5-1	TRBD1	.	TRBJ1-4	CASSRDSAANEKLFF	TGCGCCAGCAGCAGGGACAGTGCAGCTAATGAAAAACTGTTTTTT
TRBV5-4	.	.	TRBJ2-7	CASSLVGSYEQYF	TGTGCCAGCAGCTTGGTGGGGTCATACGAGCAGTACTTC
TRBV7-2	TRBD2	.	TRBJ2-2	CASSITGLTNTGELFF	TGTGCCAGCAGCATTACGGGACTAACTAACACCGGGGAGCTGTTTTTT
TRBV10-3	.	.	TRBJ2-1	CAISESRELNSYNEQFF	TGTGCCATCAGTGAGTCGAGGGAGCTTAACTCCTACAATGAGCAGTTCTTC
TRBV15	.	.	TRBJ1-2	CATSTDDSNYGYTF	TGTGCCACCAGCACCGATGACAGTAACTATGGCTACACCTTC
TRBV5-1	.	.	TRBJ2-1	CASSSRRDNEQFF	TGCGCCAGCAGCTCCCGCCGGGACAATGAGCAGTTCTTC
TRBV5-3	.	.	TRBJ1-5	CARSCSDNNQPQHF	TGTGCCAGAAGCTGTTCGGACAACAATCAGCCCCAGCATTTT
TRBV4-1	TRBD1	.	TRBJ1-2	CASSRSGTGGGYGYTF	TGCGCCAGCAGCCGGTCCGGGACAGGGGGGGGGTATGGCTACACCTTC
TRBV10-2	.	.	TRBJ1-2	CASRRGDNYGYTF	TGCGCCAGCCGGAGAGGGGATAACTATGGCTACACCTTC
TRBV10-3	.	.	TRBJ2-1	CAISDPPGGQYEQFF	TGTGCCATCAGTGATCCCCCCGGGGGTCAATATGAGCAGTTCTTC
TRBV19	TRBD1	.	TRBJ1-4	CASSTTGSDIELFF	TGTGCCAGTAGTACGACAGGGTCAGATATAGAACTGTTTTTT
TRBV7-7	TRBD2	.	TRBJ2-3	CASSFSGGDTDTQYF	TGTGCTAGCAGCTTTTCCGGGGGGGACACAGATACGCAGTATTTT
TRBV5-1	.	.	TRBJ2-3	CASSLAQEVALFTDTQYF	TGCGCCAGCAGCTTGGCTCAGGAAGTTGCACTGTTCACAGATACGCAGTATTTT
TRBV19	.	.	TRBJ1-3	CASSTLDSSSSGNTIYF	TGTGCCAGTAGTACGTTGGACAGTTCAAGCTCTGGAAACACCATATATTTT
TRBV7-2	.	.	TRBJ2-1	CASSLFRPRYNEQFF	TGTGCCAGCAGCTTATTCCGTCCTCGATACAATGAGCAGTTCTTC
TRBV7-8	.	.	TRBJ1-6	CASSLGRFYNSPLHF	TGTGCCAGCAGCTTAGGAAGATTCTATAATTCACCCCTCCACTTT
TRBV4-2	.	.	TRBJ1-1	CASSSPLARNTEAFF	TGTGCCAGCAGCTCACCCCTGGCCAGGAACACTGAAGCTTTCTTT
TRBV2	TRBD1	.	TRBJ2-3	CASSENRGTDTQYF	TGTGCCAGCAGTGAAAACAGGGGAACAGATACGCAGTATTTT
TRBV7-8	.	.	TRBJ1-2	CASSLDLGTGYTF	TGTGCCAGCAGCTTAGATCTCGGGACAGGCTACACCTTC
TRBV7-8	.	.	TRBJ1-1	CASSFRGRGGTEAFF	TGTGCCAGCAGCTTCCGGGGCAGGGGAGGCACTGAAGCTTTCTTT
TRBV7-2	.	few	TRBJ1-6	CASSFTGQPDNSPLHF	TGTGCCAGCAGCTTCACCGGACAGCCCGATAATTCACCCCTCCACTTT
TRBV30	.	.	TRBJ2-5	CAWSGSGYQETQYF	TGTGCCTGGAGTGGATCCGGCTACCAAGAGACCCAGTACTTC
TRBV5-1	.	.	TRBJ1-4	CASSPRDFAEKLFF	TGCGCCAGCAGCCCCCGGGACTTCGCTGAAAAACTGTTTTTT
TRBV9	.	.	TRBJ2-7	CASSLGGDGDYEQYF	TGTGCCAGCAGCCTAGGGGGGGACGGCGACTACGAGCAGTACTTC
TRBV7-3	.	.	TRBJ2-5	CASSSGPRETQYF	TGTGCCAGCAGCTCCGGCCCGAGAGAGACCCAGTACTTC
TRBV19	.	.	TRBJ2-4	CASSPASSLGKNIQYF	TGTGCCAGTAGCCCAGCATCCAGCCTTGGCAAAAACATTCAGTACTTC